What follows is one T cell receptor beta chain and its context. The antigen remains unidentified. The sample is drawn from a study of T cell responses to AZD1222 COVID-19 vaccine. Study-level points and caveats: Two doses of AZD1222 preceded a rise in Spike-specific TCR breadth and depth. White British people made up most donors, females outnumbered males, and clonal diversity was possibly underestimated.

Measured with immunoSEQ multiplex PCR; TCRdb has only the in-frame clones, and not every one. Found here are tens of thousands of clones, 90% of them singletons; the top ten hold approximately 4.2%. With V trimmed by 4 bases and J by 2 bases, 7 bases remained unmatched. The CDR3 runs 15 residues. Germline V lookup: CDR1 SGHTA, CDR2 FQGNSA. Source: peripheral blood, taken on day 0 of AZD1222 vaccination. This TCR was recovered from an adult in good health. This rearrangement joins TRBV7-2 to TRBJ2-7, with 8 bases that match TRBD2. The DNA of the CDR3 is TGTGCCAGCAGCTATACTAGCGGCCCGACCTACGAGCAGTACTTC. Translating gives CASSYTSGPTYEQYF.